The TCR beta chain under discussion was sequenced for a study of T cell repertoires in cytomegalovirus infection. Study at large: In public TCR beta signatures, there were indications of both CMV infection and matching HLA type.

In TCRdb, the reads were re-called with MiXCR into one record per CDR3 protein. Among 740,000 or so distinct CDR3 sequences listed, approximately 34% were seen once. This clonotype was seen only a few times. There are 15 residues in the CDR3. J lost 2 bases, V lost 5 bases, and 9 bases had no gene match. CDR1 and CDR2 (germline): SGHRS, YFSETQ. The chain joins TRBV5-1 to TRBJ1-1; 7 bases line up with TRBD1. This TCR came from a human donor in good health (CMV status not recorded). Some clones in this sample may be carry-over from other donors' samples. The sequenced sample consisted of PBMCs. The DNA of the CDR3 is TGCGCCAGCAGAAACACCGGGACAGCCAACACTGAAGCTTTCTTT. Encoded protein: CASRNTGTANTEAFF.